Listed here are 20 T cell receptor beta chains from one sample, sequenced in a study of spatial heterogeneity in lung cancer. Stated time point: sample taken at primary tumor resection. Whole RNA from tumor, nontumor lung or frozen PBMC was sequenced unsorted. Each CDR3 protein gets one entry after TCRdb re-called the 5' RACE reads with MiXCR. The sample shows about 12,000 distinct CDR3 sequences, approximately 14% of them seen only once. The sequencing used PBMCs, collected at surgery. Receptors originate from a male donor with early-stage non-small cell lung cancer.

This clonotype was counted between two and nine times. The chain links TRBV28 to TRBJ2-6, with TRBD1 matching over 9 bases. V lost 4 bases, J lost 4 bases, and 5 bases stayed unmatched. CDR3 length: 16 residues. Germline loops: CDR1 MDHEN, CDR2 SYDVKM. The CDR3 DNA reads TGTGCCAGCAGTTCACAGGGGGCGCGCGGGGCCAACGTCCTGACTTTC. Translation: CASSSQGARGANVLTF. Supplemented by reference TRBV28 and TRBJ2-6, the full variable domain reads DVKVTQSSRYLVKRTGEKVFLECVQDMDHENMFWYRQDPGLGLRLIYFSYDVKMKEKGDIPEGYSVSREKKERFSLILESASTNQTSMYLCASSSQGARGANVLTFGAGSRLTVL.

This chain connects TRBV20-1 to TRBJ2-3; 7 nucleotides align to TRBD2. The CDR3 runs to 15 residues. V was clipped by 7 bases and J by 0 bases; unmatched bases: 10. Germline CDR1 is DFQATT and CDR2 is SNEGSKA (reference sequence). CDR3 in amino acids: CSVTSGRGSTDTQYF. The CDR3 DNA sequence: TGCAGTGTTACTTCGGGGCGGGGGAGCACAGATACGCAGTATTTT.

Ten or more counts support this clonotype. The V gene is TRBV5-1, the J gene TRBJ1-6; tentative D call: TRBD1 (6 bases). The CDR3 is 16 amino acids. V lost 5 bases to trimming and J lost 0 bases, with 12 bases between them. CDR1 is SGHRS, CDR2 YFSETQ, per germline. The CDR3 loop is CASSGGASSYNSPLHF. The CDR3 DNA is TGCGCCAGCAGTGGGGGGGCAAGCTCCTATAATTCACCCCTCCACTTT.

This clonotype came up many times. The rearrangement uses TRBV4-1 and TRBJ2-3; tentatively, D is TRBD2 (7 bases). V dropped 2 bases and J dropped 6 bases, with 12 bases sitting between them. The CDR3 covers 14 residues. Looked up from germline, CDR1 is MGHRA and CDR2 is YSYEKL. The DNA of the CDR3 is TGCGCCAGCAGCCAACGGGGGGCAGGGGATACGCAGTATTTT. As protein: CASSQRGAGDTQYF.

V gene TRBV11-2 combines with J gene TRBJ2-1; 7 positions match TRBD2. The CDR3 covers 16 residues. Germline CDR1 reads SGHAT; CDR2 reads FQNNGV. Trimming at V came to 5 bases and at J to 10 bases, leaving 17 bases not matched to a gene. For the CDR3, the DNA is TGTGCCAGCAGCAGCAGGATGAGCGGGGTCCTGGGGGAGCAGTTCTTC. This gives the protein CASSSRMSGVLGEQFF.

The chain joins TRBV6-6 to TRBJ2-7; 9 bases are a match to TRBD1. J gave up 7 bases and V 2 bases, and 3 bases lay outside the gene matches. The CDR3 loop spans 13 amino acids. Germline CDR1 and CDR2: MNHNY and SVGAGI (reference sequence). This chain's CDR3 is CASSYDGTGEQYF. As DNA, the CDR3 is TGTGCCAGCAGTTACGATGGGACAGGGGAGCAGTACTTC.

This chain connects TRBV19 to TRBJ2-1, with 9 positions matching TRBD2. The CDR3 has 16 amino acids. Trimming at V came to 3 bases and at J to 0 bases, leaving 3 bases not matched to a gene. Germline V lookup: CDR1 LNHDA, CDR2 SQIVND (reference sequence). This CDR3 reads CASSIAGGSSYNEQFF. For the CDR3, the DNA is TGTGCCAGTAGTATTGCGGGGGGGTCCTCCTACAATGAGCAGTTCTTC.

This clonotype was counted ten times or more. The rearrangement links TRBV7-2 to TRBJ1-4, with D perhaps matching TRBD1 (6 bases). This CDR3 is built from 13 residues. Germline-derived CDR1 and CDR2 are SGHTA and FQGNSA. V was clipped by 4 bases and J by 8 bases, with 11 bases between them. The CDR3 reads CASSSTGPEKLFF. CDR3 coding DNA: TGTGCCAGCAGCTCCACAGGGCCCGAAAAACTGTTTTTT.

This clonotype was seen only a few times. The gene calls are TRBV6-4 and TRBJ2-5; D may be TRBD1 (5 bases). Germline V gives CDR1 MRHNA, CDR2 SNTAGT. The CDR3 consists of 14 residues. Trimming took off 5 bases at V and 1 base at J, with 11 bases between the two ends. CDR3 DNA sequence: TGTGCCAGCAGTCAACCGACAGTCCAAGAGACCCAGTACTTC. It translates to CASSQPTVQETQYF.

Comments on this clonotype: A much larger clonotype is one base distant, so this may be a read error. V and J are TRBV6-6 and TRBJ2-7; possible D gene TRBD1, 5 bases. The CDR3 sequence is 13 residues long. The germline V and J ends were trimmed by 5 bases and 4 bases, with 12 bases remaining between them. Germline CDR1 and CDR2: MNHNY and SVGAGI (reference sequence). The CDR3, as DNA: TGTGCCAGCAGTCACCCACAGGTGTACGAGCAGTACTTC. As protein: CASSHPQVYEQYF.

In this sample, this clonotype is medium-sized. V gene TRBV11-3 combines with J gene TRBJ1-6, with a tentative D call TRBD1 (6 bases). The CDR3 loop spans 19 amino acids. Germline-derived CDR1 and CDR2 are SGHNT and YENEEA. V lost 5 bases and J 0 bases, leaving 20 bases between the germline ends. The CDR3 loop is CASSLLDSRLSSYNSPLHF. The CDR3 DNA reads as TGTGCCAGCAGCCTTCTGGACAGCCGACTAAGCTCCTATAATTCACCCCTCCACTTT.

The table lists this clonotype with a few counts. The junction departs from the called germline gene at one end, perhaps through a read error. The chain uses TRBV7-2 and TRBJ2-1, with 7 bases that match TRBD2. Germline values: CDR1 SGHTA, CDR2 FQGNSA. CDR3 length: 14 residues. This CDR3 is CASRLAGSHNEQFF. Here the CDR3 DNA reads TGTGCCAGCAGATTAGCGGGTTCCCACAATGAGCAGTTCTTC.

This clonotype has at least ten counts. J is TRBJ2-5 and V is TRBV20-1; D unresolved. CDR1 is DFQATT and CDR2 is SNEGSKA in the germline V gene (reference sequence). This CDR3 region has 13 residues. Trimming took 0 bases from V and 3 from J, leaving 8 bases between them. The CDR3 loop is CSARDLRKETQYF. The DNA of the CDR3 is TGCAGTGCTAGAGATTTACGGAAAGAGACCCAGTACTTC.

The rearrangement links TRBV29-1 to TRBJ2-7; the match to TRBD1 covers 9 bases. The germline CDR1 and CDR2 sequences are SQVTM and ANQGSEA. The CDR3 runs 13 residues. V was pared by 6 bases and J by 5 bases, with 8 bases of the junction left unmatched. The CDR3 here is CSVTGTGLDEQYF. As DNA, the CDR3 is TGCAGCGTAACCGGGACAGGGCTGGACGAGCAGTACTTC.

The sample holds many counts of this clonotype. The genes are TRBV20-1 and TRBJ2-2; D is perhaps TRBD1 or TRBD2 (5 bases each). V shed 6 bases and J shed 1 base, with 15 bases lying between them. Germline values: CDR1 DFQATT, CDR2 SNEGSKA (reference sequence). This CDR3 comprises 15 residues. The CDR3 region is CSARPGAVNTGELFF. CDR3 DNA sequence: TGCAGTGCCCGACCCGGGGCGGTGAACACCGGGGAGCTGTTTTTT.

The chain uses TRBV2 and TRBJ2-2; 9 positions match TRBD2. The CDR3 totals 15 residues. CDR1 is SNHLY, CDR2 FYNNEI, per germline. V shed 7 bases, J shed 7 bases, and the junction held 10 bases outside the gene matches. CDR3 coding DNA: TGTGCCAGCATGGCTAGCGGGGCCCGGGGCGGGGAGCTGTTTTTT. Translated, it gives CASMASGARGGELFF.

This clonotype was recorded many times. The rearrangement joins TRBV28 to TRBJ2-7; no clear D gene. Trimming cost V 5 bases and J 7 bases, with 9 bases left between them. Germline lookup yields CDR1 MDHEN and CDR2 SYDVKM. The length of the CDR3 is 11 residues. DNA of the CDR3: TGTGCCAGCAGTACGTATCGGGAGCAGTACTTC. Its protein is CASSTYREQYF.

The chain recombines TRBV6-2 or TRBV6-3 with TRBJ2-3, with D possibly being TRBD1 (6 bases). Trimming took 6 bases from V and 5 from J, leaving 15 bases between them. The CDR3 contains 14 residues. Per the germline V gene, CDR1 is MNHEY and CDR2 is SVGEGT. CDR3 sequence reads: CASSHYRAEDTQYF. The DNA for the CDR3 is TGTGCCAGCAGCCATTACAGGGCGGAAGATACGCAGTATTTT.

This clonotype was seen at least ten times. The rearrangement links TRBV4-1 to TRBJ2-7; D possibly corresponds to TRBD1 (6 bases). This CDR3 comprises 14 residues. The germline V gene has CDR1 MGHRA and CDR2 YSYEKL. Between the trimmed V and J ends, which lost 2 bases and 0 bases, there was a span of 8 bases. Written as DNA, the CDR3 is TGCGCCAGCAGCCAAAAGGACAGCTCCTACGAGCAGTACTTC. Protein: CASSQKDSSYEQYF.

This chain connects TRBV11-2 to TRBJ2-7; 12 bases align to TRBD2. The CDR3 is 16 residues long. Germline CDR1 SGHAT, CDR2 FQNNGV. V dropped 6 bases and J dropped 7; count of bases not matched to a gene: 13. The CDR3: CASRASTSGGRYEQYF. The CDR3, as DNA: TGTGCCAGCAGGGCAAGTACTAGCGGGGGGAGATATGAGCAGTACTTC.